This record concerns one T cell receptor (beta chain) sequence. Antigen: not known. The CDR3 consists of 13 residues. Germline V gives CDR1 SQVTM, CDR2 ANQGSEA. V lost 3 bases, J lost 1 base, and 9 bases lay in between. This sample was taken from a study of long-term antiretroviral therapy in people with HIV. The assay used was immunoSEQ (version v3.0), run at survey level. Measured with immunoSEQ multiplex PCR; TCRdb has only the in-frame clones, and not every one. The sample contains tens of thousands of clones, nearly 95% of which appear only once. Points from the study as a whole: Blood, drawn from about 2004 to 2018, may reflect older ART regimens. Pre-ART expanded clones dominated the repertoire at every time point.

V gene TRBV29-1 combines with J gene TRBJ1-1; no firm D call. This clonotype was sampled from a man aged 25-45 years with HIV. This material consisted of unsorted PBMCs, taken approximately 6.1 years after starting antiretroviral therapy. CDR3: CSVETGSNTEAFF. CDR3 nucleotides: TGCAGCGTTGAGACGGGATCGAACACTGAAGCTTTCTTT.